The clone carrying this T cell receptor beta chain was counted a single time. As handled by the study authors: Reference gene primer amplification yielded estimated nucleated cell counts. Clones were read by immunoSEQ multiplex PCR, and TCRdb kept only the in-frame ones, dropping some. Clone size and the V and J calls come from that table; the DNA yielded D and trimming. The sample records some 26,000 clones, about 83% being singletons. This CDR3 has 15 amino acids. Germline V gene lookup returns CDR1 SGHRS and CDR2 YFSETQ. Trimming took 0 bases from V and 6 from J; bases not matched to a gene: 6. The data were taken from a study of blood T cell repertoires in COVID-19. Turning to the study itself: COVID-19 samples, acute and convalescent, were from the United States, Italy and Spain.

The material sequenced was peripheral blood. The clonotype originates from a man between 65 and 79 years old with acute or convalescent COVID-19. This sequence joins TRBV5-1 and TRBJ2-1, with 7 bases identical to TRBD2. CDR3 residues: CASSLVGTTPNEQFF. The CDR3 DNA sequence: TGCGCCAGCAGCTTGGTCGGGACTACCCCCAATGAGCAGTTCTTC.